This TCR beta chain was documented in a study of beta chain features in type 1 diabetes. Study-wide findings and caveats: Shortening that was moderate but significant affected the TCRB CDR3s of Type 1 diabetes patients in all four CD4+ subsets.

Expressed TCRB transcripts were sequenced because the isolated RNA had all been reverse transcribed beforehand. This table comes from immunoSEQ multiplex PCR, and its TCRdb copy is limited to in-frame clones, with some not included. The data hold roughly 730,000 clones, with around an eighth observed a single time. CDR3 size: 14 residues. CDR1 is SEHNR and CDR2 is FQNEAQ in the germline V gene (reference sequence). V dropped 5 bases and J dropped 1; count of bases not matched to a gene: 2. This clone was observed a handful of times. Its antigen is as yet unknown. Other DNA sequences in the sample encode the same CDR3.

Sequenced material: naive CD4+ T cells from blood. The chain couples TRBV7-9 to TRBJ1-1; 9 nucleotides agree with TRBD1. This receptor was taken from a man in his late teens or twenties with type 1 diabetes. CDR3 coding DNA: TGTGCCAGCAGCCCGGGACAGGGGAACACTGAAGCTTTCTTT. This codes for CASSPGQGNTEAFF.